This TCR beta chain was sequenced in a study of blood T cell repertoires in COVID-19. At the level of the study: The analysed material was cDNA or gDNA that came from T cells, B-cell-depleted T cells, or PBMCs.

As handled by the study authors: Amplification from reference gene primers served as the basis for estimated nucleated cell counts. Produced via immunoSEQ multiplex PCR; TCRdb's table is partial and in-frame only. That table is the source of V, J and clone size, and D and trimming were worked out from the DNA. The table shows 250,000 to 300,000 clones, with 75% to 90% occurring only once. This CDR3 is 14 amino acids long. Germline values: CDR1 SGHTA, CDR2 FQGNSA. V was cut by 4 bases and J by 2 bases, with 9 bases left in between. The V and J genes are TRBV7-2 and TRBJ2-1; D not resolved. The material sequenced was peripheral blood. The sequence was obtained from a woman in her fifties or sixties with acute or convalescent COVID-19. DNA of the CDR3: TGTGCCAGCAGCTCTCGTGAGACCTACAATGAGCAGTTCTTC. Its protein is CASSSRETYNEQFF.